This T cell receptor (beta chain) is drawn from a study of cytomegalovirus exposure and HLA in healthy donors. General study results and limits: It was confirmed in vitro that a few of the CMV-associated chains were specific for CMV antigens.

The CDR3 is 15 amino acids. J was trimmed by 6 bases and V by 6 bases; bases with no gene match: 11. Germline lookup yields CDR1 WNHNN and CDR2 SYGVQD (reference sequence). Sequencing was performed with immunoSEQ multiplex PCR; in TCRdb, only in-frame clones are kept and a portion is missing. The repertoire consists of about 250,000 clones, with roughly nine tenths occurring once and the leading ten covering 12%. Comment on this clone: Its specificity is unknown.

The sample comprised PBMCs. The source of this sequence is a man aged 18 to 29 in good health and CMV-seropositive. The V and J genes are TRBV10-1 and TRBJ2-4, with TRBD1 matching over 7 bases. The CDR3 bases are TGCGCCAGCAGCCCAGACAGGGTGATTAGAAACATTCAGTACTTC. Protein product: CASSPDRVIRNIQYF.